The 17 T cell receptor beta chains reported below all come from one sample, sequenced in a study of blood T cell repertoires in COVID-19. The protocol was immunoSEQ multiplex PCR, while the TCRdb copy is restricted to in-frame clones and leaves out a portion. The sample holds about 260,000 clones, around four fifths seen once. The sample taken for sequencing was peripheral blood. The source of these receptors is a man in his 60s with acute or convalescent COVID-19.

The chain has TRBV6-2 or TRBV6-3 and TRBJ2-7; 7 nucleotides align to TRBD1. This CDR3 comprises 14 residues. Trimming took 6 bases from V and 0 from J; bases not matched to a gene: 5. Germline loops: CDR1 MNHEY, CDR2 SVGEGT. Here the CDR3 reads CASRYRGSSYEQYF. The CDR3 region has the DNA TGTGCCAGCAGATACAGGGGAAGCTCCTACGAGCAGTACTTC.

CDR3 bases: TGTGCCAGCTCACAGGACAGGGGATTCTATGGCTACACCTTC. As protein: CASSQDRGFYGYTF. V usage is TRBV18 and J usage is TRBJ1-2; 9 bases match TRBD1. Trimming took 4 bases from V and 4 from J; bases not matched to a gene: 4. Germline V lookup: CDR1 KGHSH, CDR2 LQKENI. The CDR3 runs to 14 residues.

This chain joins TRBV11-2 and TRBJ1-1, with unresolved D. This CDR3 spans 12 amino acids. Trimming took off 6 bases at V and 5 bases at J, with 10 bases between the two ends. Germline CDR1 and CDR2: SGHAT and FQNNGV. The CDR3 nucleotides are TGTGCCAGCAGATACCTGCAGACTGAAGCTTTCTTT. It codes for CASRYLQTEAFF. The full variable domain, with the rest looked up from reference TRBV11-2 and TRBJ1-1, is EAGVAQSPRYKIIEKRQSVAFWCNPISGHATLYWYQQILGQGPKLLIQFQNNGVVDDSQLPKDRFSAERLKGVDSTLKIQPAKLEDSAVYLCASRYLQTEAFFGQGTRLTVV.

The chain joins TRBV2 to TRBJ2-7; D remains ambiguous. Trimming removed 3 bases from V and 2 bases from J, with 17 bases in between. The CDR3 runs to 16 residues. Germline V CDR1 and CDR2: SNHLY, FYNNEI. The CDR3 coding sequence is TGTGCCAGCAGTGACGGTCTGAAGGCCAGGCCCTACGAGCAGTACTTC. This encodes CASSDGLKARPYEQYF.

This chain connects TRBV30 to TRBJ1-1; no definite D call. The V gene's germline CDR1 is GTSNPN and CDR2 SVGIG (reference sequence). The V and J ends lost 0 bases and 0 bases respectively, with 11 bases between them. The CDR3 sequence is 15 residues long. The CDR3 loop is CAWSVRRRMNTEAFF. The CDR3 DNA reads TGTGCCTGGAGTGTACGGCGCAGGATGAACACTGAAGCTTTCTTT.

This chain links TRBV5-6 with TRBJ2-7, with D possibly TRBD1 on 8 matching bases. This CDR3 comprises 15 residues. V lost 4 bases to trimming and J lost 4 bases, with 18 bases between them. Germline V gene data show CDR1 as SGHDT and CDR2 as YYEEEE. CDR3 in DNA: TGTGCCAGCAGCCTTCTACAGGGGGGGCTTTACGAGCAGTACTTC. The encoded protein is CASSLLQGGLYEQYF. Full variable domain (rest looked up from reference TRBV5-6 and TRBJ2-7): DAGVTQSPTHLIKTRGQQVTLRCSPKSGHDTVSWYQQALGQGPQFIFQYYEEEERQRGNFPDRFSGHQFPNYSSELNVNALLLGDSALYLCASSLLQGGLYEQYFGPGTRLTVT.

V and J are TRBV4-1 and TRBJ1-2, with 7 bases fitting TRBD1. Germline CDR1 is MGHRA and CDR2 is YSYEKL. The trim removed 4 bases at V and 3 bases at J, leaving 2 bases unmatched. CDR3 length: 13 residues. CDR3: CASSPTGDYGYTF. The CDR3 coding sequence is TGCGCCAGCAGCCCCACAGGGGACTATGGCTACACCTTC.

V and J are TRBV7-8 and TRBJ1-5; maybe TRBD1 (6 bases). This CDR3 is 15 amino acids long. The germline V gene encodes CDR1 SGHVS and CDR2 FQNEAQ. Trimming cost V 5 bases and J 4 bases, with 15 bases left between them. CDR3 coding DNA: TGTGCCAGCAGCACTACCGGGACACCGAATCAGCCCCAGCATTTT. Its translation is CASSTTGTPNQPQHF.

The genes are TRBV9 and TRBJ2-3, with 10 bases fitting TRBD2. V lost 1 base, J lost 4 bases, and 9 bases stayed unmatched. Germline assignment: CDR1 SGDLS and CDR2 YYNGEE. This CDR3 region has 17 residues. CDR3 sequence: CASSVPKRGGVADTQYF. The CDR3 region has the DNA TGTGCCAGCAGCGTACCCAAGCGGGGGGGAGTAGCAGATACGCAGTATTTT.

V is TRBV3-1 (or the pseudogene TRBV3-2) and J is TRBJ2-2; D is possibly TRBD2 (6 bases). Trimming stripped 3 bases from V and 5 bases from J, with 16 bases between. Germline lookup yields CDR1 LGHDT and CDR2 YNNKEL (reference sequence). CDR3 length: 16 amino acids. The CDR3 nucleotides read TGTGCCAGCAGCCAGAAAGGAGGGTCCGGGACCGGGGAGCTGTTTTTT. It specifies CASSQKGGSGTGELFF.

On this clone itself: A junction end diverges from the germline sequence, so it may reflect a read error. This chain links TRBV6-6 with TRBJ2-3; 8 nucleotides line up with TRBD1. Germline assignment: CDR1 MNHNY and CDR2 SVGAGI (reference sequence). The CDR3 runs 13 residues. The CDR3, as DNA: TGTGCCAGCCGGGACAGGAGGACAGATACACAGTATTTT. This gives the protein CASRDRRTDTQYF.

This rearrangement joins TRBV27 to TRBJ2-2, with TRBD1 matching over 12 bases. The CDR3 has 18 amino acids. V was pared by 6 bases and J by 4 bases, with 12 bases of the junction left unmatched. Germline CDR1 reads MNHEY; CDR2 reads SMNVEV (reference sequence). For the CDR3, the DNA is TGTGCCAGCAGACCCACCGGGACAGGGGGCGCGGTCACCGGGGAGCTGTTTTTT. This gives the protein CASRPTGTGGAVTGELFF.

The rearrangement joins TRBV6-2 or TRBV6-3 to TRBJ2-5; perhaps TRBD2 as D (5 bases). Germline V gene sequence: CDR1 MNHEY, CDR2 SVGEGT. The CDR3 is made up of 15 amino acids. Trimming shortened V by 6 bases and J by 2 bases, and 16 bases separated the two germline ends. The CDR3 DNA follows: TGTGCCAGCAGCCCCCCGGGTCGGGGACAAGAGACCCAGTACTTC. This codes for CASSPPGRGQETQYF.

This clone was seen only a few times. The chain has TRBV27 and TRBJ2-1; possibly TRBD2 for D (6 bases). The germline V gene encodes CDR1 MNHEY and CDR2 SMNVEV (reference sequence). Trimming removed 5 bases from V and 7 bases from J, with 21 bases in between. The CDR3 is 16 amino acids. CDR3 coding DNA: TGTGCCAGCAGTCCCCAAGGGCAGGGAGGAAGGAATGAGCAGTTCTTC. Translation: CASSPQGQGGRNEQFF.

V gene TRBV14 combines with J gene TRBJ1-2, with 7 bases aligning to TRBD1. The length of the CDR3 is 14 residues. In germline, CDR1 is SGHDN, CDR2 FVKESK. The junction had 9 bases not matched to a gene; V was cut back by 6 bases and J by 5 bases. The CDR3 here is CASSRDREPYGYTF. CDR3 DNA: TGTGCCAGCAGTAGAGACAGGGAGCCGTATGGCTACACCTTC.

The rearrangement uses TRBV30 and TRBJ2-2; D not resolved. The CDR3 has 13 residues. V lost 2 bases and J 3 bases, leaving 7 bases between the germline ends. Germline CDR1 is GTSNPN and CDR2 is SVGIG (reference sequence). CDR3 sequence (DNA): TGTGCCTGGAGTCTCTATGACACCGGGGAGCTGTTTTTT. Protein: CAWSLYDTGELFF.

The V and J genes are TRBV18 and TRBJ1-1; TRBD1 matches 8 bases. The CDR3 consists of 16 residues. CDR1 and CDR2 (germline): KGHSH, LQKENI. Germline trimming cut 0 bases from V and 6 bases from J; bases unmatched to any gene: 9. The CDR3 region has the DNA TGTGCCAGCTCACCACCCCTCTTTGCAGGGGGCCCTGAAGCTTTCTTT. Amino acids: CASSPPLFAGGPEAFF.